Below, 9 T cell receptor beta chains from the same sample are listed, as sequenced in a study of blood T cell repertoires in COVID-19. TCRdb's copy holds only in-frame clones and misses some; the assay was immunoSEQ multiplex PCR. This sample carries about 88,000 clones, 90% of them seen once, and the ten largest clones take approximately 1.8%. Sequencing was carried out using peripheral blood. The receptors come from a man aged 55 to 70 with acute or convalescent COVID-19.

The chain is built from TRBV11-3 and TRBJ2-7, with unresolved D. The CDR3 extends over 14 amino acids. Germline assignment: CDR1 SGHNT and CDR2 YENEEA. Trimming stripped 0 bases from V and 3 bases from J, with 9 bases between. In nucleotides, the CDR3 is TGTGCCAGCAGCTTAGATAGCCCGGGCTACGAGCAGTACTTC. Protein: CASSLDSPGYEQYF.

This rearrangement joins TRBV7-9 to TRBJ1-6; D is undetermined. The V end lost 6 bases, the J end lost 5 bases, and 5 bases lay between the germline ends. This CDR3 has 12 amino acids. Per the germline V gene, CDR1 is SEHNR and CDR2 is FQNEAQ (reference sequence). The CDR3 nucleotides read TGTGCCAGCAGTCGTAATAATTCACCCCTCCACTTT. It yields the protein CASSRNNSPLHF.

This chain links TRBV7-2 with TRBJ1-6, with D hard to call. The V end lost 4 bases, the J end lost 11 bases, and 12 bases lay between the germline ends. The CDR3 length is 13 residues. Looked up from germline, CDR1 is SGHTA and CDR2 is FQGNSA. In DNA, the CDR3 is TGTGCCAGCAGCTCAGGCGGGGTGACACCCCTCCACTTT. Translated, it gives CASSSGGVTPLHF. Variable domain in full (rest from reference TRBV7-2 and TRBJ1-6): GAGVSQSPSNKVTEKGKDVELRCDPISGHTALYWYRQSLGQGLEFLIYFQGNSAPDKSGLPSDRFSAERTGGSVSTLTIQRTQQEDSAVYLCASSSGGVTPLHFGNGTRLTVT.

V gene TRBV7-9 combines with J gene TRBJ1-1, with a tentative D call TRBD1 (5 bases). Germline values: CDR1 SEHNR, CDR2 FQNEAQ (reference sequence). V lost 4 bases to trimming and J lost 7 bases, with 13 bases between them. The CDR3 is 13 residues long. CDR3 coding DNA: TGTGCCAGCAGCTCTTTGGTCGGGGGTGAAGCTTTCTTT. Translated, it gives CASSSLVGGEAFF. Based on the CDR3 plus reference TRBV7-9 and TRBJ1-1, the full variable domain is DTGVSQNPRHKITKRGQNVTFRCDPISEHNRLYWYRQTLGQGPEFLTYFQNEAQLEKSRLLSDRFSAERPKGSFSTLEIQRTEQGDSAMYLCASSSLVGGEAFFGQGTRLTVV.

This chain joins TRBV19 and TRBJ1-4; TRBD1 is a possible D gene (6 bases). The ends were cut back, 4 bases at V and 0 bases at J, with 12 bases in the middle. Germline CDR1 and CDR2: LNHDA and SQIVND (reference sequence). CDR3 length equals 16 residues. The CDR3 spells CASSKRSGATNEKLFF. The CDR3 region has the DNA TGTGCCAGTAGTAAGAGGTCAGGGGCAACTAATGAAAAACTGTTTTTT.

Written as DNA, the CDR3 is TGCAGCGTTGTGGGGGGTTTGGGCTACGAGCAGTACTTC. The encoded protein is CSVVGGLGYEQYF. The genes are TRBV29-1 and TRBJ2-7; maybe TRBD2 (6 bases). The CDR3 is 13 residues long. CDR1 and CDR2 from the germline V gene are SQVTM and ANQGSEA. Between the trimmed V and J ends, which lost 4 bases and 3 bases, there was a span of 13 bases.

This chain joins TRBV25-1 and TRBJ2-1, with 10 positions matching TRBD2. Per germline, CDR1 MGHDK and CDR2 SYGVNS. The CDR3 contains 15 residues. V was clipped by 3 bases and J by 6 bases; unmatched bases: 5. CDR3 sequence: CASSELTSGINEQFF. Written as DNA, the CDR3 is TGTGCCAGCAGTGAGCTTACTAGCGGGATCAATGAGCAGTTCTTC.

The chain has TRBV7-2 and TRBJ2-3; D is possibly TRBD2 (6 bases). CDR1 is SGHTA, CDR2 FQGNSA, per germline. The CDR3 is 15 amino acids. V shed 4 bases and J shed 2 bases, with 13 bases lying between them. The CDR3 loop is CASSSQRATTDTQYF. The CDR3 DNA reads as TGTGCCAGCAGCTCCCAGCGGGCGACCACAGATACGCAGTATTTT.

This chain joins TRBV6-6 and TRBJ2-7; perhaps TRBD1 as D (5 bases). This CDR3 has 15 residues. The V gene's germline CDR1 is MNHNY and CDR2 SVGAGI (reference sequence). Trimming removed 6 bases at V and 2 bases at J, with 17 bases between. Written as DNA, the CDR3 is TGTGCCAGCAGACAGACAGCTAGTCCTACCTACGAGCAGTACTTC. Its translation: CASRQTASPTYEQYF.